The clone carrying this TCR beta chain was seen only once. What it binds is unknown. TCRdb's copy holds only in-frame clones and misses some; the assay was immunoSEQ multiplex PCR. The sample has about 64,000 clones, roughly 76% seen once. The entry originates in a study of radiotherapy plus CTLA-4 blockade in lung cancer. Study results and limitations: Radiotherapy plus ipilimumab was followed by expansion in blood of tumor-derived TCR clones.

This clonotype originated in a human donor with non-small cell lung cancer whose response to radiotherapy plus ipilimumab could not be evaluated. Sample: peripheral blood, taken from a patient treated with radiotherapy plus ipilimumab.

The CDR3 reads CASSPSRGFYTQYF. CDR3 coding DNA: TGTGCCAGCAGCCCCTCTCGGGGGTTTTATACGCAGTATTTT. V usage is TRBV28 and J usage is TRBJ2-3; D possibly corresponds to TRBD2 (6 bases). This CDR3 has 14 residues. In germline, CDR1 is MDHEN, CDR2 SYDVKM. The V end was cut by 6 bases, the J end by 7 bases, with 17 bases between.